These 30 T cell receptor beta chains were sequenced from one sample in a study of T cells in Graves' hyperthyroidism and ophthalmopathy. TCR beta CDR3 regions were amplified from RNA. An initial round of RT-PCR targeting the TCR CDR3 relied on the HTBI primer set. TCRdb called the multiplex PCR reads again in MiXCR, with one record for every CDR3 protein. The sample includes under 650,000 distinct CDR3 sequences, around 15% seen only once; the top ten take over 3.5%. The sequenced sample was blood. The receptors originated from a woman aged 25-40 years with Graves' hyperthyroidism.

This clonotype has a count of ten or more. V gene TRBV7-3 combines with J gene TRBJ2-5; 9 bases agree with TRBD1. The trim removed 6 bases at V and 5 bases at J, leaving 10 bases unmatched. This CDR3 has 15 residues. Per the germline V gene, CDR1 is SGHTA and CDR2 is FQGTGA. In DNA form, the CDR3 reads TGTGCCAGCAGTGTCACAGGGGGCGTTAAGGAGACCCAGTACTTC. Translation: CASSVTGGVKETQYF.

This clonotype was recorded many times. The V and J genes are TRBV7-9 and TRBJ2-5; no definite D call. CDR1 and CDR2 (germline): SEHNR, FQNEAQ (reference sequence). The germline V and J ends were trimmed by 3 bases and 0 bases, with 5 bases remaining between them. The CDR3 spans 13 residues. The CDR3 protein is CASSLFDQETQYF. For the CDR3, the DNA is TGTGCCAGCAGCTTGTTTGACCAAGAGACCCAGTACTTC.

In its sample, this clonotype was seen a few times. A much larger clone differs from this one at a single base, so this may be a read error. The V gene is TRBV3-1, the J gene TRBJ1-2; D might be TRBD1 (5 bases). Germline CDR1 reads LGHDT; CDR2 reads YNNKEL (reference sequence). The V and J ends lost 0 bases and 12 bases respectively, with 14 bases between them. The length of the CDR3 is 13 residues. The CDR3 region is CASSQDVTWGHTF. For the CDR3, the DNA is TGTGCCAGCAGCCAAGATGTGACCTGGGGCCACACCTTC.

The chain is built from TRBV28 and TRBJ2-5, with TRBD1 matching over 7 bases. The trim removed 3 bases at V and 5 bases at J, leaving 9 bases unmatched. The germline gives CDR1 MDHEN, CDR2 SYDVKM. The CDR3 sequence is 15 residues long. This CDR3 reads CASSFIGTASETQYF. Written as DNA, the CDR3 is TGTGCCAGCAGTTTTATCGGGACAGCCAGTGAGACCCAGTACTTC.

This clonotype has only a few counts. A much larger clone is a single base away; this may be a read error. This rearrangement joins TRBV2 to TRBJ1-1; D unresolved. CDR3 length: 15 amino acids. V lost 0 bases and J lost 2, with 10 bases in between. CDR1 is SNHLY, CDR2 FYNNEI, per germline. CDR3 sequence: CASSEAPTANTEAFF. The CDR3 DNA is TGTGCCAGCAGTGAAGCTCCCACGGCAAACACTGAAGCTTTCTTT.

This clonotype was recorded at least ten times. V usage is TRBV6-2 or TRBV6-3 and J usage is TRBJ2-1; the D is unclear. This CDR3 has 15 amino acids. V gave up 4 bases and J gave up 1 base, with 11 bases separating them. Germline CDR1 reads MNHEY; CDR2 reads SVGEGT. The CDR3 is CASSSWVGSYNEQFF. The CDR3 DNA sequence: TGTGCCAGCAGTTCCTGGGTGGGATCCTACAATGAGCAGTTCTTC.

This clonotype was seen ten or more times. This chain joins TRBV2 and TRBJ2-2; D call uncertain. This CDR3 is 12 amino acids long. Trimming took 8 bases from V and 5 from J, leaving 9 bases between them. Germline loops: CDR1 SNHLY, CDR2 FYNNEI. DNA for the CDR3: TGTGCCAGCGTGACGGCTACCGGGGAGCTGTTTTTT. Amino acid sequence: CASVTATGELFF.

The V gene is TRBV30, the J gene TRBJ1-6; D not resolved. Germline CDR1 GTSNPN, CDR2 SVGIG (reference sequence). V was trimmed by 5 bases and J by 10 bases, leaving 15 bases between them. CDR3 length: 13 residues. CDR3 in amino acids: CAWDTGYMSPLHF. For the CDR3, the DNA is TGTGCCTGGGACACCGGGTACATGTCACCCCTCCACTTT.

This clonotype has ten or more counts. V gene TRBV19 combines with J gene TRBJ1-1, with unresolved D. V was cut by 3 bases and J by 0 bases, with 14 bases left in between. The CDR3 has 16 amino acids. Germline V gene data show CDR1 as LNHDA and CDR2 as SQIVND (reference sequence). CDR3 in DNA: TGTGCCAGTAGTATTGGGCAGCAGACATTGAACACTGAAGCTTTCTTT. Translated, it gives CASSIGQQTLNTEAFF.

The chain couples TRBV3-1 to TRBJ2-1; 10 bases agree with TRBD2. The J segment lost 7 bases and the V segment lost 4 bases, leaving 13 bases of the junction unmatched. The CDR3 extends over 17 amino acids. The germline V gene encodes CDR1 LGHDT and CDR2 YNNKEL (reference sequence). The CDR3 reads CASSLPPIAGGLNEQFF. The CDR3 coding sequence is TGTGCCAGCAGCCTCCCACCCATAGCGGGGGGCTTAAATGAGCAGTTCTTC.

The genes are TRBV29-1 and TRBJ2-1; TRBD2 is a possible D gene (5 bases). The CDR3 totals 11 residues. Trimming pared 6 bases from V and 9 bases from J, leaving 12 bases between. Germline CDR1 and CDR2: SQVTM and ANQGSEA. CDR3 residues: CSVPISGEQFF. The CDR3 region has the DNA TGCAGCGTCCCTATAAGCGGTGAGCAGTTCTTC.

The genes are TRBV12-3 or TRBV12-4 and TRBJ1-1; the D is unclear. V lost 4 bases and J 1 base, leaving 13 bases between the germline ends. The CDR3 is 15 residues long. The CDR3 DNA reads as TGTGCCAGCAGTTCAGACTCTTCCCCGAACACTGAAGCTTTCTTT. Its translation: CASSSDSSPNTEAFF.

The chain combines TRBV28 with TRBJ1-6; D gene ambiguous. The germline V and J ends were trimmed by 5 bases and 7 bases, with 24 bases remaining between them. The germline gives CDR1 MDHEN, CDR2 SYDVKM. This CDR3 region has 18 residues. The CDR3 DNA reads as TGTGCCAGCAGTCATGTTTCTGGACGGGTTACAAAGAATTCACCCCTCCACTTT. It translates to CASSHVSGRVTKNSPLHF.

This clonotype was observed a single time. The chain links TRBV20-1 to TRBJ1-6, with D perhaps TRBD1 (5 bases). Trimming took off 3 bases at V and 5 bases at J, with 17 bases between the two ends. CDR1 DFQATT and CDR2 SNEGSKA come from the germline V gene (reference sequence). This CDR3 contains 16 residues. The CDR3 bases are TGCAGTGCTAGCTCCCCCGGGGGGATGGATAATTCACCCCTCCACTTT. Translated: CSASSPGGMDNSPLHF.

The CDR3 DNA sequence: TGTGCCTGGAGTGCAGGACTTTATAGCACAGATACGCAGTATTTT. Its translation: CAWSAGLYSTDTQYF. V is TRBV30 and J is TRBJ2-3; possibly TRBD2 for D (5 bases). CDR3 length equals 15 residues. Germline values: CDR1 GTSNPN, CDR2 SVGIG (reference sequence). Trimming cost V 1 base and J 0 bases, with 11 bases left between them.

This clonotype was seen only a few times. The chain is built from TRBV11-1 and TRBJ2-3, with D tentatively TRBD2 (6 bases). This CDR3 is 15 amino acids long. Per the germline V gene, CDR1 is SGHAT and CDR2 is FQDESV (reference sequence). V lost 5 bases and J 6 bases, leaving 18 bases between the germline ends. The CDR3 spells CASSLLYGGTDTQYF. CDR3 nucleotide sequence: TGTGCCAGCAGCCTTCTTTACGGGGGAACGGATACGCAGTATTTT.

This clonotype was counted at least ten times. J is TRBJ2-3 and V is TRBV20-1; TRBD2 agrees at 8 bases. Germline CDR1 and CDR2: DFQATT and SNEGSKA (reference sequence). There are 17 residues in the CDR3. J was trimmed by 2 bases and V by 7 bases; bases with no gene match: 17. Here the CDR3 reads CSVPTTPRGGFTDTQYF. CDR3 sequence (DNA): TGCAGTGTTCCAACCACACCCCGGGGGGGATTCACAGATACGCAGTATTTT.

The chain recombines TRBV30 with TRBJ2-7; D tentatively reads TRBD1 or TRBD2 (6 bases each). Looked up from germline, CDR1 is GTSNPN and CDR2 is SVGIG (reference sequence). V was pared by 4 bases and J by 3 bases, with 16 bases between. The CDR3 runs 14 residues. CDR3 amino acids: CAWTRRGHLYEQYF. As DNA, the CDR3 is TGTGCCTGGACTAGGCGGGGACACCTCTACGAGCAGTACTTC.

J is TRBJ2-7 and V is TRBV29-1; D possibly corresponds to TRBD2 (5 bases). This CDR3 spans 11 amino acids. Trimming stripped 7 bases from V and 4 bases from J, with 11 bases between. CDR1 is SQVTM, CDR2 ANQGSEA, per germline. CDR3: CSAIEGYEQYF. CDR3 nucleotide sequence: TGCAGCGCCATTGAGGGTTACGAGCAGTACTTC.

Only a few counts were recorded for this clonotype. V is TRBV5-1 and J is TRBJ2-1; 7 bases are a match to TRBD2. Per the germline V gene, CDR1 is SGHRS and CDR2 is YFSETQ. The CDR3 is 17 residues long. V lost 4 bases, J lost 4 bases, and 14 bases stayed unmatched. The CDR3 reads CASSLQLRLAEYNEQFF. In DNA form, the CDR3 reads TGCGCCAGCAGCCTACAACTCCGGCTAGCGGAATACAATGAGCAGTTCTTC.

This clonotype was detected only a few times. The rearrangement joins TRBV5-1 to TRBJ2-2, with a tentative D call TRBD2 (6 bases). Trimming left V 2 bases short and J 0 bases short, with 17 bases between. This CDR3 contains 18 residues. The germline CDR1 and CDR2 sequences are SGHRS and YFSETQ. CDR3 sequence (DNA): TGCGCCAGCAGCTTAGAGTACCAGCGGGTTACGAACACCGGGGAGCTGTTTTTT. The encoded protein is CASSLEYQRVTNTGELFF.

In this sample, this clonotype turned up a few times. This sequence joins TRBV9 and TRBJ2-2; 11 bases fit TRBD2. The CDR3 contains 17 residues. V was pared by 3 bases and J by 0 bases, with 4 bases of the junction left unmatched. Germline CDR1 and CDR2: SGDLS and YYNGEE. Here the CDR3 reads CASSGGGLAANTGELFF. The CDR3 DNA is TGTGCCAGCAGCGGAGGGGGACTAGCGGCGAACACCGGGGAGCTGTTTTTT.

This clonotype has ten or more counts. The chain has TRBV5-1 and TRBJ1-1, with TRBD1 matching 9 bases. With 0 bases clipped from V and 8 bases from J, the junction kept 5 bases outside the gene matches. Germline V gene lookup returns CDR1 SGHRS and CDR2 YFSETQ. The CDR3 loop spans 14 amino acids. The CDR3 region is CASSLAVTGGEAFF. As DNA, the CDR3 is TGCGCCAGCAGCTTGGCCGTGACAGGGGGAGAAGCTTTCTTT.

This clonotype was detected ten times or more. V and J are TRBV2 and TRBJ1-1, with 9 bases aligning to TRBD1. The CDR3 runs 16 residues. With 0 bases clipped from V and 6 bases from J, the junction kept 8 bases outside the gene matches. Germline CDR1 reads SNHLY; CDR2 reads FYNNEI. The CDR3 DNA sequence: TGTGCCAGCAGTGAAGCCCGCGGGACAGGGAGCGCTGAAGCTTTCTTT. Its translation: CASSEARGTGSAEAFF.

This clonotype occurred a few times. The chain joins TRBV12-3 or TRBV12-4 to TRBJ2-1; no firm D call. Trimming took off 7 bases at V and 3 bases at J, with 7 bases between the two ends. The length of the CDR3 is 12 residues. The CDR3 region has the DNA TGTGCCAGCACCCAAGACTACAATGAGCAGTTCTTC. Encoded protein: CASTQDYNEQFF.

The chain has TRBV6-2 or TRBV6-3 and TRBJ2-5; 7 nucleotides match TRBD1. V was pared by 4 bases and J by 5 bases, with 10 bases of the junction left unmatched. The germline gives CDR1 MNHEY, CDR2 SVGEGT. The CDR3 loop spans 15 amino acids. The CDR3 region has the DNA TGTGCCAGCAGTTCGACAGGGCTTCCGAGGGAGACCCAGTACTTC. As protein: CASSSTGLPRETQYF.

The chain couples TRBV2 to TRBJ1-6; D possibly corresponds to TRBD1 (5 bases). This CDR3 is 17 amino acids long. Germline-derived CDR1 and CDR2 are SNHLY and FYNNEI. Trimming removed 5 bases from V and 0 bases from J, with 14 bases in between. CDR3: CASSRQGGYSYNSPLHF. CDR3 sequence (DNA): TGTGCCAGCAGTCGTCAGGGAGGGTACTCCTATAATTCACCCCTCCACTTT. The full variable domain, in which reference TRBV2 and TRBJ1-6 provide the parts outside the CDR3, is EPEVTQTPSHQVTQMGQEVILRCVPISNHLYFYWYRQILGQKVEFLVSFYNNEISEKSEIFDDQFSVERPDGSNFTLKIRSTKLEDSAMYFCASSRQGGYSYNSPLHFGNGTRLTVT.

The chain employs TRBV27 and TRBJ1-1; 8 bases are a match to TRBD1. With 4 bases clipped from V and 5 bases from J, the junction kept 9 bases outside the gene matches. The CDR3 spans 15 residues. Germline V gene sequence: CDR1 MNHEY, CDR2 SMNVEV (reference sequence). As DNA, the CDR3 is TGTGCCAGCAGTTCGGGCAGGGGGCGATGGACTGAAGCTTTCTTT. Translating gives CASSSGRGRWTEAFF.

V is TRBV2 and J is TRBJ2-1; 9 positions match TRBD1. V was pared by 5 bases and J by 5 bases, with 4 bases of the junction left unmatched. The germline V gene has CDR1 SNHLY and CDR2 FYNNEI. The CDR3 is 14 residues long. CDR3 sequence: CASSYRGQDNEQFF. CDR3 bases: TGTGCCAGCAGTTACAGGGGGCAAGACAATGAGCAGTTCTTC.

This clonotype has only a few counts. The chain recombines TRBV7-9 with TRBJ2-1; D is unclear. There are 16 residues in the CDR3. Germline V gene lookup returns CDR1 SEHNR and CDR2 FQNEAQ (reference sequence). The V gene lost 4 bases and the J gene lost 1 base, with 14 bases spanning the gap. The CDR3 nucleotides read TGTGCCAGCAGCTCCACCCGGCGTCTATCCTACAATGAGCAGTTCTTC. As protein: CASSSTRRLSYNEQFF.